Included here is one TCR beta chain sequence, with context. Its antigen is undetermined. The PCR contained 60 Vbeta and 13 Jbeta primers. The protocol was immunoSEQ multiplex PCR, while the TCRdb copy is restricted to in-frame clones and leaves out a portion. The table shows under 150,000 clones, with around 75% occurring only once. The record originates from a study of cytomegalovirus exposure and HLA in healthy donors. Study outcomes and limitations: Associated with HLA alleles at 0.05 false discovery rate in a later analysis were about 17,000 TCR beta sequences. The investigators catalogued 150 to 200 TCR beta chains as cytomegalovirus-associated. In a later analysis, HLA-associated beta chains showed higher expansion and lower generation probabilities than comparable chains.

The receptor was derived from a woman in her forties in good health and CMV-seronegative. Material for sequencing was PBMCs.

CDR3 nucleotide sequence: TGTGCCACCAGCACCGGACAGGGGGCGGTTGGAAACACCATATATTTT. Translated, it gives CATSTGQGAVGNTIYF. The rearrangement links TRBV15 to TRBJ1-3, with 11 positions matching TRBD1. The CDR3 covers 16 residues. Germline V gene lookup returns CDR1 LNHNV and CDR2 YYDKDF (reference sequence). The V segment lost 4 bases and the J segment 3 bases; nucleotides outside the gene matches: 5.